This T cell receptor beta chain came from a study of cytomegalovirus exposure and HLA in healthy donors. Whole-study findings and limits: Testing in vitro showed a few CMV-associated chains specific for CMV antigens.

V lost 1 base and J 5 bases, leaving 12 bases between the germline ends. The CDR3 runs to 14 residues. Germline CDR1 SEHNR, CDR2 FQNEAQ (reference sequence). Worth noting for this clone: Its target is unknown.

60 Vbeta and 13 Jbeta primers were used in PCR. Some clones are missing from TCRdb's copy, which holds only in-frame ones; the method was immunoSEQ multiplex PCR. The sample has approximately 110,000 clones, less than 70% seen once; the top ten hold 2.2%. Sequencing input: PBMCs. The TCR sequence derives from a young woman in good health and CMV-seronegative. The V gene is TRBV7-9, the J gene TRBJ2-7; tentative D call: TRBD1 (5 bases). CDR3 protein: CASSLVSRDHEQYF. The CDR3 bases are TGTGCCAGCAGCTTAGTCTCCAGGGATCACGAGCAGTACTTC.